The present T cell receptor (beta chain) was sequenced within a study of blood T cell repertoires in COVID-19. About the research overall: In each case, the material was cDNA or gDNA derived from T cells, B-cell-depleted T cells, or PBMCs.

Authors' analysis steps: Reference gene primer amplification in the assay estimated nucleated cell counts. Sequenced by immunoSEQ multiplex PCR; TCRdb stores in-frame clones only, minus some. For V, J and clone size, that table is used; D and trimming come from the DNA. The sample holds about 86,000 clones; 65% to 80% are singletons and the top ten take roughly 10%. Germline CDR1 is LGHDT and CDR2 is YNNKEL (reference sequence). The CDR3 is made up of 15 amino acids. V was cut by 4 bases and J by 0 bases, with 10 bases left in between. The sample taken for sequencing was peripheral blood. This rearrangement joins TRBV3-1 (or the pseudogene TRBV3-2) to TRBJ2-1; tentative D call: TRBD2 (5 bases). The sequence derives from a man aged 65 to 79 with acute or convalescent COVID-19. The CDR3 loop reads CASSPGRGSYNEQFF. For the CDR3, the DNA is TGTGCCAGCAGCCCGGGGAGAGGCTCCTACAATGAGCAGTTCTTC.